The T cell receptor beta chain under discussion was sequenced for a study of shared clonotypes between healthy human individuals. The assay was immunoSEQ multiplex PCR, and TCRdb's table has in-frame clones only and misses some. The sample includes approximately 2,000,000 clones, around 93% seen only once; the top ten take approximately 0.4%. Germline V gene lookup returns CDR1 LGHNT and CDR2 FRNRAP. This CDR3 spans 14 amino acids. The V and J ends lost 7 bases and 4 bases respectively, with 14 bases between them. The rearrangement uses TRBV12-5 and TRBJ1-5, with a possible D match to TRBD1 (5 bases). The TCR sequence derives from a man aged 18 to 29 in good health. Some clones in this sample may be carry-over from other donors' samples. Input material: naive CD4+ T cells from PBMCs. Subset in this sample: CD45RA+ positively selected. CDR3 nucleotide sequence: TGTGCTAGTGCCCGCGGGGCGGCGAATCAGCCCCAGCATTTT. Its translation is CASARGAANQPQHF.